The 11 T cell receptor beta chains listed next were all sequenced from one sample in a study of cytomegalovirus exposure and HLA in healthy donors. Profiled with immunoSEQ multiplex PCR; TCRdb holds only in-frame clones, not every one. The sample shows roughly 150,000 clones, about 90% of them seen only once. Material: PBMCs. The receptors stem from a woman between 18 and 29 years old in good health and CMV-seropositive.

The rearrangement joins TRBV7-2 to TRBJ1-2; 8 bases are shared with TRBD1. Germline V gene lookup returns CDR1 SGHTA and CDR2 FQGNSA. The CDR3 sequence is 15 residues long. The V and J ends lost 6 bases and 2 bases, in that order; junction bases with no gene match: 8. Here the CDR3 DNA reads TGTGCCAGCAGACCACCAGGGGGCCAGAACTATGGCTACACCTTC. It translates to CASRPPGGQNYGYTF. The full variable domain, completed using reference TRBV7-2 and TRBJ1-2, is GAGVSQSPSNKVTEKGKDVELRCDPISGHTALYWYRQSLGQGLEFLIYFQGNSAPDKSGLPSDRFSAERTGGSVSTLTIQRTQQEDSAVYLCASRPPGGQNYGYTFGSGTRLTVV.

The rearrangement uses TRBV29-1 and TRBJ2-7; TRBD1 aligns across 8 bases. V lost 7 bases to trimming and J lost 1 base; unmatched junction nucleotides: 6. CDR3 length equals 13 residues. Germline CDR1 and CDR2: SQVTM and ANQGSEA. CDR3 sequence (DNA): TGCAGCGCCGCAAGACAGGGGTCCTACGAGCAGTACTTC. It specifies CSAARQGSYEQYF.

The rearrangement joins TRBV28 to TRBJ2-3, with 7 bases fitting TRBD1. Germline V gives CDR1 MDHEN, CDR2 SYDVKM. This CDR3 spans 13 amino acids. With 11 bases clipped from V and 2 bases from J, the junction kept 7 bases outside the gene matches. The CDR3 here is CAVQGSFTDTQYF. Written as DNA, the CDR3 is TGTGCCGTACAGGGGTCCTTCACAGATACGCAGTATTTT. Drawing the rest from reference TRBV28 and TRBJ2-3, the complete variable domain is DVKVTQSSRYLVKRTGEKVFLECVQDMDHENMFWYRQDPGLGLRLIYFSYDVKMKEKGDIPEGYSVSREKKERFSLILESASTNQTSMYLCAVQGSFTDTQYFGPGTRLTVL.

This chain connects TRBV13 to TRBJ2-3, with TRBD2 matching 7 bases. Germline CDR1 PRHDT, CDR2 FYEKMQ (reference sequence). V was pared by 2 bases and J by 3 bases, with 11 bases of the junction left unmatched. This CDR3 region has 17 residues. CDR3 DNA: TGTGCCAGCAGCTTAAGCACGACTAGCAGGAGGACAGATACGCAGTATTTT. This gives the protein CASSLSTTSRRTDTQYF.

V gene TRBV19 combines with J gene TRBJ2-1; 11 bases align to TRBD2. V lost 1 base to trimming and J lost 4 bases; unmatched junction nucleotides: 3. The CDR3 has 16 residues. Germline assignment: CDR1 LNHDA and CDR2 SQIVND (reference sequence). CDR3 amino acids: CASSIGSGRGYNEQFF. As DNA, the CDR3 is TGTGCCAGTAGTATAGGTAGCGGGAGGGGTTACAATGAGCAGTTCTTC.

The chain employs TRBV7-9 and TRBJ2-5; 9 bases fit TRBD1. CDR3 size: 17 residues. Germline trimming cut 3 bases from V and 4 bases from J; bases unmatched to any gene: 12. Germline V gene lookup returns CDR1 SEHNR and CDR2 FQNEAQ (reference sequence). Written as DNA, the CDR3 is TGTGCCAGCAGCTTCACAGGGGGCTCGGAGTATGGAGAGACCCAGTACTTC. Translation gives CASSFTGGSEYGETQYF.

This clone was picked up a small number of times. The sample carries other DNA sequences with the same CDR3. The CDR3 DNA reads as TGTGCCAGCAGCCGACAGGGTCCCTACGAGCAGTACTTC. This encodes CASSRQGPYEQYF. This chain connects TRBV6-5 to TRBJ2-7; 7 bases fit TRBD1. J gave up 2 bases and V 6 bases, and 4 bases lay outside the gene matches. The V gene's germline CDR1 is MNHEY and CDR2 SVGAGI. The CDR3 consists of 13 residues.

This chain connects TRBV9 to TRBJ2-3, with a possible D match to TRBD2 (5 bases). V gave up 0 bases and J gave up 2 bases, with 10 bases separating them. The CDR3 has 15 amino acids. The germline V gene encodes CDR1 SGDLS and CDR2 YYNGEE. CDR3 bases: TGTGCCAGCAGCGTAGATCAGCGGTTCACAGATACGCAGTATTTT. It specifies CASSVDQRFTDTQYF.

This sequence joins TRBV6-4 and TRBJ2-1, with 11 bases matching TRBD2. The CDR3 covers 15 residues. CDR1 is MRHNA, CDR2 SNTAGT, per germline. The V segment lost 5 bases and the J segment 8 bases; nucleotides outside the gene matches: 8. For the CDR3, the DNA is TGTGCCAGCAGTATGATAGCGGGAGGGTCGGATGAGCAGTTCTTC. Its protein product is CASSMIAGGSDEQFF.

The chain has TRBV15 and TRBJ2-3; weak D call: TRBD2 (6 bases). This CDR3 is built from 12 residues. Trimming removed 3 bases from V and 10 bases from J, with 11 bases in between. Looked up from germline, CDR1 is LNHNV and CDR2 is YYDKDF (reference sequence). CDR3 loop: CATSSVGGAQYF. CDR3 sequence (DNA): TGTGCCACCAGCAGTGTGGGGGGTGCGCAGTATTTT. The whole variable domain, filled in from reference TRBV15 and TRBJ2-3, reads DAMVIQNPRYQVTQFGKPVTLSCSQTLNHNVMYWYQQKSSQAPKLLFHYYDKDFNNEADTPDNFQSRRPNTSFCFLDIRSPGLGDTAMYLCATSSVGGAQYFGPGTRLTVL.

This clone was detected only once. In DNA, the CDR3 is TGTGCCAGCAGCTTAAGCACGACATCAGGGTTGGAGACCCAGTACTTC. It yields the protein CASSLSTTSGLETQYF. The gene calls are TRBV7-2 and TRBJ2-5, with D perhaps matching TRBD1 (5 bases). V was clipped by 2 bases and J by 5 bases, with 18 bases between them. Per germline, CDR1 SGHTA and CDR2 FQGNSA. The CDR3 is 16 amino acids.